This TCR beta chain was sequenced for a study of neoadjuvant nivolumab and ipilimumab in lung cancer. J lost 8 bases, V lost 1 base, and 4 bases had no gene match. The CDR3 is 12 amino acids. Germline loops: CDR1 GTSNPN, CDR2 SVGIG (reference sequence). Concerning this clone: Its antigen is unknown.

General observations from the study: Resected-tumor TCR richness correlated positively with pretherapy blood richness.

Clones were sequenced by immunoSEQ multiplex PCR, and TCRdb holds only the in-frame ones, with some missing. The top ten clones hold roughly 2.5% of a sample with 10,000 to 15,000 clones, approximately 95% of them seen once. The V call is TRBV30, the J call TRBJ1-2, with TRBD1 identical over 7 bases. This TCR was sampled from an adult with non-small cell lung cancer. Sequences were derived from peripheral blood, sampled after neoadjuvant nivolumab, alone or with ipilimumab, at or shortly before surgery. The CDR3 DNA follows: TGTGCCTGGAGTGCGACAGGGTTGGGCTACACCTTC. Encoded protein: CAWSATGLGYTF.